A selection of T cell receptor beta chains follows, all from one sample in a study of blood T cells in healthy people across ages. In TCRdb, the 5' RACE reads were re-called with MiXCR into one record per CDR3 protein. The sample holds some 1.5 million distinct CDR3 sequences, 25% to 30% seen once. Sample: blood. The receptors shown here come from a woman aged 25-40 years in good health. Both conserved end residues are part of each CDR3. Fields, in order: D gene, clone size, J gene, V gene, CDR3 DNA, CDR3 protein. A D gene is named only where the DNA matches it firmly. Clone size appears in some rows only: once, few, many, or a class for an expanded clone.

d_gene: TRBD1
abundance: -
j_gene: TRBJ1-5
v_gene: TRBV27
CDR3nt: TGTGCCAGCAGACCATCCGGACAGGGGTGGAATCAGCCCCAGCATTTT
CDR3aa: CASRPSGQGWNQPQHF

d_gene: TRBD2
abundance: -
j_gene: TRBJ2-5
v_gene: TRBV9
CDR3nt: TGTGCCAGCAGCGCGCCGCGCGAAACTAGCGGGGGGATCCAAGAGACCCAGTACTTC
CDR3aa: CASSAPRETSGGIQETQYF

d_gene: TRBD1
abundance: many
j_gene: TRBJ2-7
v_gene: TRBV12-3/TRBV12-4
CDR3nt: TGTGCCAGCAGTCTCGGACAGGGCTGGGGCGAGCAGTACTTC
CDR3aa: CASSLGQGWGEQYF

d_gene: -
abundance: few
j_gene: TRBJ1-1
v_gene: TRBV7-9
CDR3nt: TGTGCCAGCAGCGCAGGTCAAAGAGAAGCTTTCTTT
CDR3aa: CASSAGQREAFF

d_gene: -
abundance: many
j_gene: TRBJ2-7
v_gene: TRBV12-5
CDR3nt: TGTGCTAGTGCAGGGCCGGGGCCCTACGAGCAGTACTTC
CDR3aa: CASAGPGPYEQYF

d_gene: TRBD2
abundance: many
j_gene: TRBJ2-5
v_gene: TRBV20-1
CDR3nt: TGCAGTGCCAAAACTAGCGGGAGAGAGACCCAGTACTTC
CDR3aa: CSAKTSGRETQYF

d_gene: -
abundance: few
j_gene: TRBJ2-7
v_gene: TRBV5-1
CDR3nt: TGCGCCAGCAGCTTGGTTTTTGGAGCGCGTGGGGAGTTCTACGAGCAGTACTTC
CDR3aa: CASSLVFGARGEFYEQYF

d_gene: -
abundance: -
j_gene: TRBJ2-1
v_gene: TRBV28
CDR3nt: TGTGCCAGCATTGGGGGACCGTACAATGAGCAGTTCTTC
CDR3aa: CASIGGPYNEQFF

d_gene: -
abundance: -
j_gene: TRBJ2-3
v_gene: TRBV10-3
CDR3nt: TGTGCCATCAGTGGTGGGGGACTCCCGGTGGGCACAGATACGCAGTATTTT
CDR3aa: CAISGGGLPVGTDTQYF

d_gene: -
abundance: -
j_gene: TRBJ2-7
v_gene: TRBV12-3/TRBV12-4
CDR3nt: TGTGCCAGCAGCCCAGGGGGACTAGGAAGCGAGCAGTACTTC
CDR3aa: CASSPGGLGSEQYF

d_gene: TRBD1
abundance: many
j_gene: TRBJ2-5
v_gene: TRBV5-1
CDR3nt: TGCGCCAGCAGCGGTGCAGGGGGTGACCAAGAGACCCAGTACTTC
CDR3aa: CASSGAGGDQETQYF

d_gene: -
abundance: few
j_gene: TRBJ2-1
v_gene: TRBV6-5
CDR3nt: TGTGCCAGCAGTTACTCGCGTGGGATTGAGCAGTTCTTC
CDR3aa: CASSYSRGIEQFF